This paragraph reports one T cell receptor (beta chain). The data stem from a study of blood T cell repertoires in COVID-19. V was trimmed by 3 bases and J by 0 bases, leaving 20 bases between them. The CDR3 spans 18 residues. Germline V CDR1 and CDR2: SGHDN, FVKESK. Data came from immunoSEQ multiplex PCR; TCRdb stores just in-frame clones and leaves some out. Of over 100,000 clones listed, over 80% are singletons. The sequenced sample was peripheral blood. The J gene is TRBJ1-1, the V gene TRBV14; D is perhaps TRBD1 (5 bases). The receptor was derived from a human donor in a cohort sampled during active COVID-19. DNA for the CDR3: TGTGCCAGCAGCCACGTTCGGGCAGGGCTATCTCTGAACACTGAAGCTTTCTTT. Protein sequence: CASSHVRAGLSLNTEAFF. Combining the CDR3 with reference TRBV14 and TRBJ1-1 gives the whole variable domain EAGVTQFPSHSVIEKGQTVTLRCDPISGHDNLYWYRRVMGKEIKFLLHFVKESKQDESGMPNNRFLAERTGGTYSTLKVQPAELEDSGVYFCASSHVRAGLSLNTEAFFGQGTRLTVV.